This T cell receptor beta chain appears in the sequencing data of a study of cytomegalovirus exposure and HLA in healthy donors. Study in general: T cells numbering some 170 million yielded some 120 million unique TCR beta sequences in an earlier analysis.

As for this clone: The target antigen is unknown.

The study ran its PCR with 60 Vbeta and 13 Jbeta primers. Method: immunoSEQ multiplex PCR; TCRdb's copy keeps in-frame clones and lacks some. Of some 180,000 clones in the sample, roughly 87% are singletons; the top ten hold approximately 1.5%. The study, taken as a whole, reports: In a later analysis, several top co-occurrence clusters appeared linked to parvovirus B19, influenza, CMV and Epstein-Barr virus. V- and J-gene trimming of TCR beta was linked (in a later analysis) to a missense DCLRE1C variant. Investigators reported 150 to 200 TCR beta chains as tied to cytomegalovirus.

This receptor was taken from a man aged 40-55 years in good health and CMV-seronegative. Sequencing was carried out using PBMCs.

CDR3 in DNA: TGTGCCAGCAGCTATAGGACTAGCGGGGCTACCGGGGAGCTGTTTTTT. Its translation: CASSYRTSGATGELFF. The chain recombines TRBV13 with TRBJ2-2; 12 bases agree with TRBD2. CDR1 and CDR2 from the germline V gene are PRHDT and FYEKMQ (reference sequence). V shed 4 bases, J shed 5 bases, and the junction held 5 bases outside the gene matches. This CDR3 comprises 16 residues.